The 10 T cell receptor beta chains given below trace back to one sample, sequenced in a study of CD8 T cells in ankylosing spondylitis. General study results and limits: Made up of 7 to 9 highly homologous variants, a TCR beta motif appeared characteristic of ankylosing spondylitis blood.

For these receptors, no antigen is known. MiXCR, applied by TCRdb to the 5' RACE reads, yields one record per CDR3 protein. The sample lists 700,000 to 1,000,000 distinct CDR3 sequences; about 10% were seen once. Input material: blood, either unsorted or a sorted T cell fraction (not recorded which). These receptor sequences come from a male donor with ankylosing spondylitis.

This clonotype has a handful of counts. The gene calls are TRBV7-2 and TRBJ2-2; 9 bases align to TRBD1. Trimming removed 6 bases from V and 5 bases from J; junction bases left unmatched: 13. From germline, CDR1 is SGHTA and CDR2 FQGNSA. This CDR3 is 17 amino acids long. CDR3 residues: CASSPGTGRRRTGELFF. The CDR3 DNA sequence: TGTGCCAGCAGTCCCGGGACAGGGCGTAGAAGGACCGGGGAGCTGTTTTTT.

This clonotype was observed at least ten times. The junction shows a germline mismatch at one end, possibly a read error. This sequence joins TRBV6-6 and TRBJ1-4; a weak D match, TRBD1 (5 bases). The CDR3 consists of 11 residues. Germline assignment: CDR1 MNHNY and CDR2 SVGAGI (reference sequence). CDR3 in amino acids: CASSAEGGTFF. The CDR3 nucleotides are TGTGCCAGCAGTGCCGAGGGTGGGACTTTCTTT.

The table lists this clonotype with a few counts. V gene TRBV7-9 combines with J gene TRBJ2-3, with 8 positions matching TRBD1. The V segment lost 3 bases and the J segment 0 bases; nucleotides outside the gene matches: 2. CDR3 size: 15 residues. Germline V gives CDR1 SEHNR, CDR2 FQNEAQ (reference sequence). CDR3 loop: CASSFRDRSTDTQYF. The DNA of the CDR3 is TGTGCCAGCAGCTTCCGGGACAGGAGCACAGATACGCAGTATTTT.

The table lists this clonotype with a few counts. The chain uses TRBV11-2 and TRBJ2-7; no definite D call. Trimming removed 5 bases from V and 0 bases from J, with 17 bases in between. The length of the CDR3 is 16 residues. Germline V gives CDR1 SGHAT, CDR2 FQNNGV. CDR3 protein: CASSLTSTAGSYEQYF. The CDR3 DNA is TGTGCCAGCAGCCTTACCTCTACGGCAGGCTCCTACGAGCAGTACTTC.

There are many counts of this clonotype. The DNA of the CDR3 is TGTGCCAGCAGCTTGTACGGTTACGAGCAGTACTTC. It yields the protein CASSLYGYEQYF. V is TRBV5-6 and J is TRBJ2-7, with D hard to call. Germline assignment: CDR1 SGHDT and CDR2 YYEEEE. V gave up 1 base and J gave up 4 bases, with 6 bases separating them. The CDR3 totals 12 residues. The full variable domain, rest sourced from reference TRBV5-6 and TRBJ2-7, is DAGVTQSPTHLIKTRGQQVTLRCSPKSGHDTVSWYQQALGQGPQFIFQYYEEEERQRGNFPDRFSGHQFPNYSSELNVNALLLGDSALYLCASSLYGYEQYFGPGTRLTVT.

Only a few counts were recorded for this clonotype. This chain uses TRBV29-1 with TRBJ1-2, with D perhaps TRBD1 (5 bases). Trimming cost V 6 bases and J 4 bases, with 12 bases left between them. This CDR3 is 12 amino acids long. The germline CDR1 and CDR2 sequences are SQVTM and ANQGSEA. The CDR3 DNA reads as TGCAGCGTGAGCAGGGACTTCTATGGCTACACCTTC. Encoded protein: CSVSRDFYGYTF. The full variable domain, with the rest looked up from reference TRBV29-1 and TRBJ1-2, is SAVISQKPSRDICQRGTSLTIQCQVDSQVTMMFWYRQQPGQSLTLIATANQGSEATYESGFVIDKFPISRPNLTFSTLTVSNMSPEDSSIYLCSVSRDFYGYTFGSGTRLTVV.

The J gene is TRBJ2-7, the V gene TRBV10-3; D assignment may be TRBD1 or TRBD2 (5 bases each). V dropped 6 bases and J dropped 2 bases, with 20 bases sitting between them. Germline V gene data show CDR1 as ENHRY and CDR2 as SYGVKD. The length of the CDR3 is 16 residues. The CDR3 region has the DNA TGTGCCATCAGCGGACAAGAGGGATCGGGGACCTACGAGCAGTACTTC. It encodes CAISGQEGSGTYEQYF.

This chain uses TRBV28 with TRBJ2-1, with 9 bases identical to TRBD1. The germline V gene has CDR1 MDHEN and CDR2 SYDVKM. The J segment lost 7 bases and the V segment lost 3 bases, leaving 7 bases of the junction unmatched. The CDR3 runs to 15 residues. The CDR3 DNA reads TGTGCCAGCAGTTTGCTGGGACAGGGCCCGAATGAGCAGTTCTTC. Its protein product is CASSLLGQGPNEQFF.

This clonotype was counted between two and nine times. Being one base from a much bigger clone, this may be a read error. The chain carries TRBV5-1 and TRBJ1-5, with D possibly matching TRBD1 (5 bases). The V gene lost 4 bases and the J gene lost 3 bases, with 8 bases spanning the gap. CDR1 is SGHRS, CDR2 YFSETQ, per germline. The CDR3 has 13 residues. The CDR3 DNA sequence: TGCGCCAGCAGCCGGGACCTCAATCAGCCCCAGCATTTT. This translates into CASSRDLNQPQHF.

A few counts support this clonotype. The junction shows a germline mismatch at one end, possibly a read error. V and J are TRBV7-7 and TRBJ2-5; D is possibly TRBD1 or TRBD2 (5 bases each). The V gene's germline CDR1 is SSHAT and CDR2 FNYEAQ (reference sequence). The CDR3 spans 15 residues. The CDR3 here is CASSLAIRQQETQYF. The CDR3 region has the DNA TGTGCTAGCAGCTTAGCGATTCGACAGCAAGAGACCCAGTACTTC.